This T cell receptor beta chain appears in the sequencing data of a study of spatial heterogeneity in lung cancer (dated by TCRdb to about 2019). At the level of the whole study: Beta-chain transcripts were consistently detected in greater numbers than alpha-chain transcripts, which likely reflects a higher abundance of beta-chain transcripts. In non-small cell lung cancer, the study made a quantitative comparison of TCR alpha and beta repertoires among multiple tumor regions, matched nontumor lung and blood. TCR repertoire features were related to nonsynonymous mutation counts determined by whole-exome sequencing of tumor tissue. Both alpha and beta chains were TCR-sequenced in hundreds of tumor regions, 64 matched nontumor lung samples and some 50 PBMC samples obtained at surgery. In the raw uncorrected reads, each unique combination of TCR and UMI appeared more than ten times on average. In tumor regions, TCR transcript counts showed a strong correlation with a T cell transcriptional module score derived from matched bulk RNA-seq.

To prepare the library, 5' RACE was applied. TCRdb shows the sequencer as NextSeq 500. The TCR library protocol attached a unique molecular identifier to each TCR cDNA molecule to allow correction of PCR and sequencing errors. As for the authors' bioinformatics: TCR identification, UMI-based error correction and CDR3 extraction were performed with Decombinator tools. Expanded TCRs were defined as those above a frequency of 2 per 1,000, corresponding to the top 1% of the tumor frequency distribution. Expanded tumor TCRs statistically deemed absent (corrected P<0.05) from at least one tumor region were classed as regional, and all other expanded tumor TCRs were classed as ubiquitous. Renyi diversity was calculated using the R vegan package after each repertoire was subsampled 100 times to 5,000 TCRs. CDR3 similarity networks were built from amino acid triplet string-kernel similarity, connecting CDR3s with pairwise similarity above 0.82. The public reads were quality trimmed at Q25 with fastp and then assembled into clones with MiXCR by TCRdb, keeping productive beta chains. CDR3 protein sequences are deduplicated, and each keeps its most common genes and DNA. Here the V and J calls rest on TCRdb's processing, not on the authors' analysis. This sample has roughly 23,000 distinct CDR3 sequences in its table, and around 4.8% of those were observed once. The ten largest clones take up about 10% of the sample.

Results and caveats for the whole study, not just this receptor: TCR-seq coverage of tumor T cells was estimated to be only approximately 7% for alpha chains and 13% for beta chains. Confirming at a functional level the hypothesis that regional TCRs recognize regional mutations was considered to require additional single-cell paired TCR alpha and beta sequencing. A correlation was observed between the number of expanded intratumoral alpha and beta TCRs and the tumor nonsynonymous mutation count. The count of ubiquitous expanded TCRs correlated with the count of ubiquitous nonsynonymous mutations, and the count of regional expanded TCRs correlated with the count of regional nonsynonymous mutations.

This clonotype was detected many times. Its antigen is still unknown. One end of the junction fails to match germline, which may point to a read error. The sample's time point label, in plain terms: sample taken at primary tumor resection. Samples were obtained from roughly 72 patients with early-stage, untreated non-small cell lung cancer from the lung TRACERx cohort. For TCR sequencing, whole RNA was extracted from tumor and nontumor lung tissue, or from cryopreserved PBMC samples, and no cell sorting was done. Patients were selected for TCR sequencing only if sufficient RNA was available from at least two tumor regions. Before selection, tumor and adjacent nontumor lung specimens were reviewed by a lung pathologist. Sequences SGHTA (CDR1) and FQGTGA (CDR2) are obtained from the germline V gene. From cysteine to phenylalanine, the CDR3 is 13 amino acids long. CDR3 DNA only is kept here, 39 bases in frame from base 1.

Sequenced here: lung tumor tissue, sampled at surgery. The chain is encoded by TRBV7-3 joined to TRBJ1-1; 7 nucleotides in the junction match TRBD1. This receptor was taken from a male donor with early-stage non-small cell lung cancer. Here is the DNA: TGTGCCAGCAGCTCCGCCCGACAGGGTGAAACTTTCTTT. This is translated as CASSSARQGETFF.